The 20 T cell receptor beta chains listed next were all sequenced from one sample in a study of graft-versus-host responses after intestinal transplantation. Data came from immunoSEQ multiplex PCR; TCRdb stores just in-frame clones and leaves some out. The sample has approximately 16,000 clones, almost 70% seen once. Both intraepithelial and lamina propria lymphocytes were released by processing graft tissue. The sample consisted of ileum tissue, taken around 98 weeks after intestinal transplantation. The origin of the receptors is a human patient who received an intestinal transplant, so some T cells may come from the graft donor.

The chain recombines TRBV11-2 with TRBJ2-5, with 8 bases matching TRBD1. The J call is in doubt because the DNA end fits TRBJ2-7 better. Germline V gene lookup returns CDR1 SGHAT and CDR2 FQNNGV. The CDR3 has 14 amino acids. In DNA form, the CDR3 reads TGTGCCAGCAGCCAACCCGGACAGGGCTACGAGCAGTACTTC. Its protein is CASSQPGQGYEQYF.

This sequence joins TRBV4-3 and TRBJ2-1; 11 positions agree with TRBD2. This CDR3 is built from 18 residues. The V segment lost 1 base and the J segment 7 bases; nucleotides outside the gene matches: 12. Germline lookup yields CDR1 LGHNA and CDR2 YSLEER. CDR3 in amino acids: CASSQGILAGGLMNEQFF. CDR3 coding DNA: TGCGCCAGCAGCCAAGGTATCTTAGCGGGGGGGCTTATGAATGAGCAGTTCTTC.

The chain combines TRBV6-1 with TRBJ1-2; no reliable D call. Per the germline V gene, CDR1 is MNHNS and CDR2 is SASEGT. This CDR3 comprises 13 residues. V lost 2 bases and J lost 8, with 12 bases in between. CDR3 DNA: TGTGCCAGCAGTGAAAGGGCCCTCGGGGGCTACACCTTC. Its protein product is CASSERALGGYTF.

CDR3 DNA: TGTGCCAGCAGCTTTGGAGCTAGCGGGATTCTTGAGCAGTTCTTC. Amino acid sequence: CASSFGASGILEQFF. V is TRBV11-2 and J is TRBJ2-1; 9 nucleotides align to TRBD2. The trim removed 3 bases at V and 9 bases at J, leaving 9 bases unmatched. Germline V gene data show CDR1 as SGHAT and CDR2 as FQNNGV. The CDR3 is 15 residues long.

The chain has TRBV30 and TRBJ2-5; D call uncertain. Trimming removed 4 bases at V and 0 bases at J, with 6 bases between. The germline CDR1 and CDR2 sequences are GTSNPN and SVGIG (reference sequence). The CDR3 is made up of 12 amino acids. The CDR3 bases are TGTGCCTGGAAGGGAAACCAAGAGACCCAGTACTTC. This sequence encodes CAWKGNQETQYF.

This chain connects TRBV7-2 to TRBJ2-3; 8 positions agree with TRBD2. The V gene's germline CDR1 is SGHTA and CDR2 FQGNSA. The CDR3 runs 18 residues. V lost 0 bases, J lost 2 bases, and 10 bases stayed unmatched. CDR3 amino acids: CASSLAEGGGPVTDTQYF. The CDR3 bases are TGTGCCAGCAGCTTAGCGGAAGGCGGGGGGCCCGTCACAGATACGCAGTATTTT.

This chain joins TRBV19 and TRBJ2-1; TRBD2 matches 8 bases. Germline values: CDR1 LNHDA, CDR2 SQIVND (reference sequence). The V gene end was trimmed by 0 bases and the J gene end by 12 bases; junction bases not matched to a gene: 7. The CDR3 covers 14 residues. CDR3 sequence: CASSIDQSSGVQFF. The DNA for the CDR3 is TGTGCCAGTAGTATAGATCAAAGTAGCGGGGTGCAGTTCTTC.

J is TRBJ2-3 and V is TRBV25-1, with D possibly being TRBD2 (7 bases). Germline loops: CDR1 MGHDK, CDR2 SYGVNS. Trimming cost V 0 bases and J 0 bases, with 10 bases left between them. The CDR3 is made up of 16 amino acids. The CDR3 spells CASSEYGGASTDTQYF. CDR3 sequence (DNA): TGTGCCAGCAGTGAATATGGGGGGGCTAGCACAGATACGCAGTATTTT.

The chain has TRBV5-1 and TRBJ2-1; possible D gene TRBD2, 5 bases. This CDR3 contains 16 residues. Deletions cut 5 bases from V and 0 bases from J, with 15 bases between. From germline, CDR1 is SGHRS and CDR2 YFSETQ. The CDR3 DNA reads TGCGCCAGCAGTCAAGACTATTCGAGCTCCTACAATGAGCAGTTCTTC. Its translation is CASSQDYSSSYNEQFF.

This clone has more than one count but fewer than ten. The J gene is TRBJ1-2, the V gene TRBV5-1; D possibly corresponds to TRBD1 (5 bases). CDR1 and CDR2 from the germline V gene are SGHRS and YFSETQ. The CDR3 runs to 13 residues. Trimming removed 5 bases from V and 0 bases from J, with 8 bases in between. CDR3 coding DNA: TGCGCCAGCAGAGGGGTCCCTAACTATGGCTACACCTTC. Translating it yields CASRGVPNYGYTF. The full variable domain, with the rest looked up from reference TRBV5-1 and TRBJ1-2, is KAGVTQTPRYLIKTRGQQVTLSCSPISGHRSVSWYQQTPGQGLQFLFEYFSETQRNKGNFPGRFSGRQFSNSRSEMNVSTLELGDSALYLCASRGVPNYGYTFGSGTRLTVV.

This clone was seen more than once but under ten times. The CDR3: CASSRRGQLNYGYTF. The CDR3 bases are TGTGCCAGCAGCCGCCGAGGACAGCTAAACTATGGCTACACCTTC. The chain recombines TRBV6-1 with TRBJ1-2; a possible D gene is TRBD1 (6 bases). V lost 6 bases and J lost 2, with 16 bases in between. This CDR3 has 15 amino acids. Per germline, CDR1 MNHNS and CDR2 SASEGT.

Only a few counts were recorded for this clone. Within the sample, other DNA sequences also encode this same CDR3. The chain uses TRBV6-1 and TRBJ1-2; 7 bases align to TRBD1. This CDR3 contains 13 residues. Germline V gene lookup returns CDR1 MNHNS and CDR2 SASEGT. J was trimmed by 6 bases and V by 4 bases; bases with no gene match: 5. The CDR3 nucleotides are TGTGCCAGCAGTGCTATCACAGGGGATGGCTACACCTTC. This translates into CASSAITGDGYTF.

The chain is built from TRBV18 and TRBJ1-2; D is perhaps TRBD1 (5 bases). The CDR3 consists of 16 residues. The V and J ends lost 3 bases and 1 base respectively, with 15 bases between them. Germline-derived CDR1 and CDR2 are KGHSH and LQKENI. CDR3 sequence (DNA): TGTGCCAGCTCACCCGGGGCAGGGCTGGATAACTATGGCTACACCTTC. Translated, it gives CASSPGAGLDNYGYTF.

This rearrangement joins TRBV6-5 to TRBJ2-7; D possibly corresponds to TRBD1 (6 bases). CDR3 length: 13 amino acids. The V end was cut by 5 bases, the J end by 3 bases, with 11 bases between. Germline values: CDR1 MNHEY, CDR2 SVGAGI. CDR3 sequence (DNA): TGTGCCAGCAGTCCCCGGACAGACTACGAGCAGTACTTC. This translates into CASSPRTDYEQYF.

This clone was seen just once. V gene TRBV2 combines with J gene TRBJ1-2, with D unclear. Germline CDR1 reads SNHLY; CDR2 reads FYNNEI. This CDR3 has 17 amino acids. V shed 4 bases and J shed 8 bases, with 26 bases lying between them. CDR3 nucleotide sequence: TGTGCCAGCAGTGGGACTGCCGGCGCGCGAACCGATGGAGGCTACACCTTC. Translated, it gives CASSGTAGARTDGGYTF.

The genes are TRBV28 and TRBJ2-3; 12 nucleotides align to TRBD2. This CDR3 has 15 residues. J was trimmed by 2 bases and V by 4 bases; bases with no gene match: 1. Germline-derived CDR1 and CDR2 are MDHEN and SYDVKM. The CDR3 coding sequence is TGTGCCAGCAGTTCTAGCGGGAGGGCCACAGATACGCAGTATTTT. Its protein is CASSSSGRATDTQYF.

The rearrangement links TRBV20-1 to TRBJ2-3; the D is unclear. CDR3 length: 10 amino acids. V was pared by 6 bases and J by 9 bases, with 10 bases between. Germline V gene lookup returns CDR1 DFQATT and CDR2 SNEGSKA (reference sequence). The CDR3 is CSAEDETQYF. For the CDR3, the DNA is TGCAGTGCCGAAGACGAGACGCAGTATTTT.

This chain connects TRBV5-4 to TRBJ1-6, with D perhaps TRBD1 (5 bases). In germline, CDR1 is SGHNT, CDR2 YYREEE (reference sequence). The CDR3 contains 14 residues. V lost 0 bases and J lost 7, with 8 bases in between. The CDR3 region is CASSLEQGNSPLHF. In nucleotides, the CDR3 is TGTGCCAGCAGCTTGGAGCAGGGAAATTCACCCCTCCACTTT. The full variable domain, in which reference TRBV5-4 and TRBJ1-6 provide the parts outside the CDR3, is ETGVTQSPTHLIKTRGQQVTLRCSSQSGHNTVSWYQQALGQGPQFIFQYYREEENGRGNFPPRFSGLQFPNYSSELNVNALELDDSALYLCASSLEQGNSPLHFGNGTRLTVT.

The sample holds a few counts of this clone. The V and J genes are TRBV28 and TRBJ2-3; 10 bases agree with TRBD2. Germline assignment: CDR1 MDHEN and CDR2 SYDVKM. V trimming: 4 bases; J trimming: 6 bases; junction bases outside the gene matches: 10. The CDR3 consists of 16 residues. CDR3 DNA sequence: TGTGCCAGCAGTTCTCTAGCGGGAGATTTAAGGGATACGCAGTATTTT. Translation: CASSSLAGDLRDTQYF.

The V call is TRBV27, the J call TRBJ2-1; TRBD2 agrees at 8 bases. Trimming removed 2 bases from V and 8 bases from J; junction bases left unmatched: 11. The CDR3 covers 16 residues. Germline CDR1 MNHEY, CDR2 SMNVEV (reference sequence). The CDR3 is CASSLPGTRSPDEQFF. CDR3 sequence (DNA): TGTGCCAGCAGTTTACCGGGGACTAGGAGTCCCGATGAGCAGTTCTTC.